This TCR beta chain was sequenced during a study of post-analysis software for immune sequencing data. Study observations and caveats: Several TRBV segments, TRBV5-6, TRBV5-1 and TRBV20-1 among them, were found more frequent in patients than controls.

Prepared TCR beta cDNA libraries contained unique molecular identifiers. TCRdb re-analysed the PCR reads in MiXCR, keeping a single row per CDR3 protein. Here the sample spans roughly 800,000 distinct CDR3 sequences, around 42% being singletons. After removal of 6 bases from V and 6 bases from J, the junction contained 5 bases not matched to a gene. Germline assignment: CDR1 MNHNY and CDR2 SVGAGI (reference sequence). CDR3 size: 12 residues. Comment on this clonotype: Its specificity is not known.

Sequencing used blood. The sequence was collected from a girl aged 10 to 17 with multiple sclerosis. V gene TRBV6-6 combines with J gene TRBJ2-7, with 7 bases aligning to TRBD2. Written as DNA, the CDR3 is TGTGCCAGCAGCTTGACTAGCCGCGAGCAGTACTTC. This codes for CASSLTSREQYF.